Listed here are 2 T cell receptor beta chains from one sample, sequenced in a study of cytomegalovirus exposure and HLA in healthy donors. Primers: 60 Vbeta forward and 13 Jbeta reverse. Using immunoSEQ multiplex PCR, the repertoire was profiled, and TCRdb retains in-frame clones only, with some absent. The data contain about 160,000 clones, approximately 80% of them singletons. Sample: PBMCs. The receptors originated from a man aged 45 to 65 in good health and CMV-seropositive.

The rearrangement joins TRBV18 to TRBJ2-1; D is perhaps TRBD1 (6 bases). The germline gives CDR1 KGHSH, CDR2 LQKENI. The V end was cut by 3 bases, the J end by 4 bases, with 10 bases between. This CDR3 has 14 amino acids. The DNA of the CDR3 is TGTGCCAGCTCACCGCCCACAGGGTACAATGAGCAGTTCTTC. Encoded protein: CASSPPTGYNEQFF.

The V call is TRBV5-1, the J call TRBJ2-2; possibly TRBD1 for D (6 bases). CDR3 length: 16 amino acids. The germline V gene encodes CDR1 SGHRS and CDR2 YFSETQ. The V end lost 4 bases, the J end lost 3 bases, and 16 bases lay between the germline ends. The CDR3 DNA reads as TGCGCCAGCAGCCGTCAAGGACAGCAAGACACCGGGGAGCTGTTTTTT. As protein: CASSRQGQQDTGELFF.